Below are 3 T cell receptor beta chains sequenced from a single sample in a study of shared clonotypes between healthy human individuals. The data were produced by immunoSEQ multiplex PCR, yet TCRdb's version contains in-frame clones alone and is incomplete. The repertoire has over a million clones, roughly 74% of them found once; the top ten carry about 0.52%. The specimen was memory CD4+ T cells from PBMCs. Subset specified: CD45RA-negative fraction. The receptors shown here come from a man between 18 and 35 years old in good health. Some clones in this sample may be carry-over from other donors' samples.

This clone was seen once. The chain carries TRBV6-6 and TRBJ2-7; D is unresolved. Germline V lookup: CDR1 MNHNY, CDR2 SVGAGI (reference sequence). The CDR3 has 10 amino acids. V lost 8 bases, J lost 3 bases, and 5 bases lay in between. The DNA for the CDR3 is TGTGCCAGCGGTATCTACGAGCAGTACTTC. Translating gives CASGIYEQYF.

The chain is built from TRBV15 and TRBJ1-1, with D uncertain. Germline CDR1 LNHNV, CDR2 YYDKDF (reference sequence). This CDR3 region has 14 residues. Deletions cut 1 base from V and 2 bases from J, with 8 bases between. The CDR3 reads CATSRGGVNTEAFF. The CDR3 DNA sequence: TGTGCCACCAGCAGAGGCGGGGTAAACACTGAAGCTTTCTTT.

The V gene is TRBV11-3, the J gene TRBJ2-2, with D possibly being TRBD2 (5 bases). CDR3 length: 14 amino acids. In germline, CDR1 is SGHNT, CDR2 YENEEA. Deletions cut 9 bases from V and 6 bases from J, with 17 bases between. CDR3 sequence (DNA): TGTGCCAGTGGCGGGCAGGACGGGGCCGGGGAGCTGTTTTTT. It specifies CASGGQDGAGELFF.